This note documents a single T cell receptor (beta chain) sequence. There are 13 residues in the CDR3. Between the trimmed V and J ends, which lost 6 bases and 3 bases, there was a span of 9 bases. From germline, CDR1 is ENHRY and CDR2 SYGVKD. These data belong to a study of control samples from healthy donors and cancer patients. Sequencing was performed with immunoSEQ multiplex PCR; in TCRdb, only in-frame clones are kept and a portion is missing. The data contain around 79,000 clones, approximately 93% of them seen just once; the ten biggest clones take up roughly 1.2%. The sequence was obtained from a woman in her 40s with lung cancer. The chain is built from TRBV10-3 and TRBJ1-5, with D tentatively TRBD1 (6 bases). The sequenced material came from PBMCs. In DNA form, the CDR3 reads TGTGCCATCAGGGACAGTTCCAATCAGCCCCAGCATTTT. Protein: CAIRDSSNQPQHF.